The 30 T cell receptor beta chains given below trace back to one sample, sequenced in a study of beta chain features in type 1 diabetes. As every portion of the isolated RNA was reverse transcribed, the sequencing read expressed TCRB transcripts. TCRdb's table, derived via immunoSEQ multiplex PCR, lists solely in-frame clones and lacks some. The top ten hold about 0.02% of the sample, which has 860,000 or so clones, roughly 17% seen once. Sequencing was performed on naive CD4+ T cells from blood. Every receptor here comes from a young woman in good health.

The rearrangement links TRBV2 to TRBJ2-7; 7 positions match TRBD1. Germline values: CDR1 SNHLY, CDR2 FYNNEI. The CDR3 covers 14 residues. J lost 1 base, V lost 3 bases, and 3 bases had no gene match. The chain's CDR3 is CASSDRGFSYEQYF. The CDR3 DNA reads as TGTGCCAGCAGTGACAGGGGGTTTTCCTACGAGCAGTACTTC.

The sample holds one count of this clone. The V gene is TRBV4-2, the J gene TRBJ2-2, with 7 bases matching TRBD2. V trimming: 1 base; J trimming: 6 bases; junction bases outside the gene matches: 8. From germline, CDR1 is LGHNA and CDR2 YNFKEQ. The CDR3 contains 16 residues. CDR3 in DNA: TGTGCCAGCAGCCAAGTGCGCGGGAGTATCGCCGGGGAGCTGTTTTTT. Its translation is CASSQVRGSIAGELFF.

This chain connects TRBV4-1 to TRBJ2-7, with D unclear. Germline CDR1 MGHRA, CDR2 YSYEKL. V gave up 1 base and J gave up 3 bases, with 10 bases separating them. This CDR3 comprises 14 residues. The CDR3 spells CASSQGTAFYEQYF. The CDR3 nucleotides read TGCGCCAGCAGCCAAGGTACAGCTTTCTACGAGCAGTACTTC.

Only a few counts were recorded for this clone. V and J are TRBV27 and TRBJ1-4, with D unclear. The CDR3 sequence is 13 residues long. V was pared by 2 bases and J by 8 bases, with 9 bases between. The germline CDR1 and CDR2 sequences are MNHEY and SMNVEV (reference sequence). This CDR3 reads CASSLRWEEKLFF. CDR3 in DNA: TGTGCCAGCAGTTTAAGATGGGAAGAAAAACTGTTTTTT.

This clone was seen a few times. The same CDR3 also results from other DNA sequences found in this sample. The genes are TRBV7-9 and TRBJ2-7, with unresolved D. Trimming removed 5 bases at V and 3 bases at J, with 5 bases between. Germline-derived CDR1 and CDR2 are SEHNR and FQNEAQ (reference sequence). The CDR3 loop spans 11 amino acids. This CDR3 reads CASSLNYEQYF. The CDR3 DNA reads as TGTGCCAGCAGCCTCAACTACGAGCAGTACTTC.

This clone was found a few times. The chain is built from TRBV7-9 and TRBJ1-5; D not resolved. CDR1 SEHNR and CDR2 FQNEAQ come from the germline V gene (reference sequence). The length of the CDR3 is 15 residues. V lost 0 bases and J lost 2, with 8 bases in between. This CDR3 is CASSLAEIGNQPQHF. For the CDR3, the DNA is TGTGCCAGCAGCTTAGCCGAAATCGGCAATCAGCCCCAGCATTTT.

The chain combines TRBV19 with TRBJ1-2; 9 bases match TRBD1. The junction had 8 bases not matched to a gene; V was cut back by 7 bases and J by 8 bases. The length of the CDR3 is 13 residues. Germline V CDR1 and CDR2: LNHDA, SQIVND (reference sequence). The CDR3 bases are TGTGCCAGTAAAAGGACAGGGGTCGAGGGCTACACCTTC. Encoded protein: CASKRTGVEGYTF. The full variable domain, completed using reference TRBV19 and TRBJ1-2, is DGGITQSPKYLFRKEGQNVTLSCEQNLNHDAMYWYRQDPGQGLRLIYYSQIVNDFQKGDIAEGYSVSREKKESFPLTVTSAQKNPTAFYLCASKRTGVEGYTFGSGTRLTVV.

V and J are TRBV28 and TRBJ1-2, with 7 nucleotides matching TRBD1. In germline, CDR1 is MDHEN, CDR2 SYDVKM. Losses at the gene ends were 6 bases for V and 6 bases for J; bases not matched to a gene: 13. This CDR3 contains 15 residues. The CDR3 DNA follows: TGTGCCAGCAGCTCCCCGTCCAGGGGGGGCGATGGCTACACCTTC. Translated, it gives CASSSPSRGGDGYTF.

The CDR3 region is CASSLVRGQVRLNEKLFF. For the CDR3, the DNA is TGTGCCAGCAGCTTAGTACGGGGACAGGTTCGCCTAAATGAAAAACTGTTTTTT. V is TRBV7-9 and J is TRBJ1-4, with 8 bases that match TRBD1. CDR1 SEHNR and CDR2 FQNEAQ come from the germline V gene (reference sequence). The J segment lost 5 bases and the V segment lost 1 base, leaving 12 bases of the junction unmatched. The CDR3 covers 18 residues.

The chain joins TRBV5-1 to TRBJ2-5, with 8 bases identical to TRBD1. Germline V gene data show CDR1 as SGHRS and CDR2 as YFSETQ. The CDR3 covers 15 residues. The ends lost 0 bases at V and 2 bases at J; junction bases unmatched: 3. The CDR3 nucleotides are TGCGCCAGCAGCTTGGCCCAGGGGGCACAAGAGACCCAGTACTTC. Translated, it gives CASSLAQGAQETQYF.

This clone was counted only a few times. The chain carries TRBV5-4 and TRBJ1-4; D remains ambiguous. CDR3 length equals 12 residues. The V gene's germline CDR1 is SGHNT and CDR2 YYREEE (reference sequence). V dropped 4 bases and J dropped 16 bases, with 17 bases sitting between them. The CDR3 DNA reads TGTGCCAGCAGCCTAGATCGTAGATGGTGGTTTTTT. This gives the protein CASSLDRRWWFF.

This clone has a handful of counts. CDR3 nucleotides: TGTGCCAGCAGCGTAGGTGTAGGACAGGGAACCTACGAGCAGTACTTC. Residues: CASSVGVGQGTYEQYF. The J gene is TRBJ2-7, the V gene TRBV9; TRBD1 aligns across 8 bases. The V and J ends lost 0 bases and 2 bases, in that order; junction bases with no gene match: 7. Germline V gene data show CDR1 as SGDLS and CDR2 as YYNGEE. The CDR3 covers 16 residues.

This chain uses TRBV4-3 with TRBJ2-3, with D tentatively TRBD1 (6 bases). Germline values: CDR1 LGHNA, CDR2 YSLEER. This CDR3 is built from 16 residues. Trimming removed 3 bases from V and 6 bases from J, with 19 bases in between. DNA for the CDR3: TGCGCCAGCAGCCAGAGCTTCAGGGGCCCATGGGATACGCAGTATTTT. It is translated as CASSQSFRGPWDTQYF.

This clone occurred a few times. V is TRBV7-2 and J is TRBJ2-1; D uncertain. Germline CDR1 SGHTA, CDR2 FQGNSA. This CDR3 has 13 amino acids. V was cut by 5 bases and J by 10 bases, with 15 bases left in between. CDR3 in amino acids: CASSIRLSEEQFF. DNA for the CDR3: TGTGCCAGCAGCATCAGACTGTCGGAGGAGCAGTTCTTC.

This clone was seen only a few times. The J gene is TRBJ1-2, the V gene TRBV5-6; D is uncertain. Trimming left V 4 bases short and J 4 bases short, with 11 bases between. CDR3 length: 13 amino acids. Germline V lookup: CDR1 SGHDT, CDR2 YYEEEE. The CDR3 spells CASSGVFGYGYTF. CDR3 in DNA: TGTGCCAGCAGCGGGGTTTTTGGCTATGGCTACACCTTC.

This clone showed up just a few times. Other DNA sequences from this sample encode an identical CDR3 as well. This chain's CDR3 is CASSRTDSNQPQHF. The CDR3 DNA is TGTGCCAGCTCACGGACAGATAGCAATCAGCCCCAGCATTTT. The V gene is TRBV18, the J gene TRBJ1-5; possible D gene TRBD1, 6 bases. From germline, CDR1 is KGHSH and CDR2 LQKENI. V shed 4 bases and J shed 0 bases, with 7 bases lying between them. The CDR3 has 14 residues.

This clone was detected only a few times. The J gene is TRBJ2-1, the V gene TRBV19, with a possible D match to TRBD1 (6 bases). The CDR3 is made up of 15 amino acids. Germline V gene sequence: CDR1 LNHDA, CDR2 SQIVND (reference sequence). With 7 bases removed from V and 3 bases from J, the gap between germline ends came to 16 bases. Written as DNA, the CDR3 is TGTGCCAGTACAGGACAGCCGTTTTTCTACAATGAGCAGTTCTTC. Amino acid sequence: CASTGQPFFYNEQFF.

Comments on this clone: The junction and the germline gene differ at one end; a read error may be behind it. The genes are TRBV7-2 and TRBJ2-7; 10 bases line up with TRBD2. This CDR3 has 16 amino acids. Germline values: CDR1 SGHTA, CDR2 FQGNSA. The CDR3 DNA is TGTGCCAGCAGCTTAGATCTAGCGGGAGCAGTAAGAGAGCTGTACTTC. Protein product: CASSLDLAGAVRELYF.

V gene TRBV11-2 combines with J gene TRBJ1-3, with D tentatively TRBD1 (6 bases). V was pared by 2 bases and J by 1 base, with 9 bases between. The CDR3 has 15 amino acids. Germline CDR1 and CDR2: SGHAT and FQNNGV. The CDR3 protein is CASSLQGWSGNTIYF. The CDR3 DNA sequence: TGTGCCAGCAGCTTACAGGGGTGGTCTGGAAACACCATATATTTT.

This clone was counted a few times. The chain uses TRBV29-1 and TRBJ2-6; no clear D gene. Germline loops: CDR1 SQVTM, CDR2 ANQGSEA. Trimming stripped 7 bases from V and 2 bases from J, with 9 bases between. CDR3 length: 13 residues. CDR3 amino acids: CSAAVAGANVLTF. The CDR3, as DNA: TGCAGCGCCGCGGTGGCTGGGGCCAACGTCCTGACTTTC.

This chain uses TRBV13 with TRBJ2-7, with D perhaps matching TRBD1 (6 bases). The V gene lost 4 bases and the J gene lost 2 bases, with 12 bases spanning the gap. Germline V lookup: CDR1 PRHDT, CDR2 FYEKMQ (reference sequence). This CDR3 has 14 residues. CDR3 bases: TGTGCCAGCAGCTCAAATACAGGGCCCTACGAGCAGTACTTC. Translating gives CASSSNTGPYEQYF. Filled out from reference TRBV13 and TRBJ2-7, the complete variable domain reads AAGVIQSPRHLIKEKRETATLKCYPIPRHDTVYWYQQGPGQDPQFLISFYEKMQSDKGSIPDRFSAQQFSDYHSELNMSSLELGDSALYFCASSSNTGPYEQYFGPGTRLTVT.

The J gene is TRBJ2-6, the V gene TRBV19; 7 bases agree with TRBD1. J gave up 0 bases and V 5 bases, and 10 bases lay outside the gene matches. The CDR3 has 18 amino acids. Germline CDR1 LNHDA, CDR2 SQIVND (reference sequence). CDR3 sequence: CASSPQSTGFSGANVLTF. The CDR3, as DNA: TGTGCCAGTAGTCCGCAATCGACAGGGTTCTCTGGGGCCAACGTCCTGACTTTC. The variable domain in full, with the rest retrieved from reference TRBV19 and TRBJ2-6, is DGGITQSPKYLFRKEGQNVTLSCEQNLNHDAMYWYRQDPGQGLRLIYYSQIVNDFQKGDIAEGYSVSREKKESFPLTVTSAQKNPTAFYLCASSPQSTGFSGANVLTFGAGSRLTVL.

The rearrangement uses TRBV10-3 and TRBJ2-7; 8 positions match TRBD1. The V gene's germline CDR1 is ENHRY and CDR2 SYGVKD. This CDR3 has 14 residues. With 4 bases clipped from V and 2 bases from J, the junction kept 4 bases outside the gene matches. CDR3 region: CAISGGQAPYEQYF. The DNA of the CDR3 is TGTGCCATCAGTGGGGGACAGGCACCCTACGAGCAGTACTTC.

The rearrangement joins TRBV15 to TRBJ1-1; no definite D call. The V and J ends lost 2 bases and 7 bases respectively, with 8 bases between them. The V gene's germline CDR1 is LNHNV and CDR2 YYDKDF (reference sequence). The CDR3 contains 12 residues. The CDR3 is CATSRRGFEAFF. As DNA, the CDR3 is TGTGCCACCAGCAGAAGAGGGTTTGAAGCTTTCTTT.

V is TRBV18 and J is TRBJ2-7; tentatively, D is TRBD2 (5 bases). V shed 2 bases and J shed 4 bases, with 15 bases lying between them. The CDR3 totals 15 residues. The germline CDR1 and CDR2 sequences are KGHSH and LQKENI. The CDR3 region is CASSPVARQEYEQYF. DNA for the CDR3: TGTGCCAGCTCACCAGTAGCGCGTCAGGAGTACGAGCAGTACTTC.

V and J are TRBV2 and TRBJ2-3, with D unclear. This CDR3 spans 14 amino acids. Germline CDR1 SNHLY, CDR2 FYNNEI. Between the trimmed V and J ends, which lost 7 bases and 2 bases, there was a span of 13 bases. In DNA form, the CDR3 reads TGTGCCAGCAAAGCGTCGCAGATCACAGATACGCAGTATTTT. This codes for CASKASQITDTQYF.

The rearrangement uses TRBV20-1 and TRBJ2-7, with D uncertain. Trimming left V 5 bases short and J 4 bases short, with 9 bases between. The CDR3 spans 11 residues. Per germline, CDR1 DFQATT and CDR2 SNEGSKA (reference sequence). The CDR3 sequence is CSAEQIYEQYF. The CDR3 DNA sequence: TGCAGTGCTGAACAGATTTACGAGCAGTACTTC.

The chain combines TRBV7-9 with TRBJ2-1, with 10 bases lining up with TRBD2. Trimming at V came to 10 bases and at J to 3 bases, leaving 3 bases not matched to a gene. The CDR3 spans 13 residues. Germline V gene sequence: CDR1 SEHNR, CDR2 FQNEAQ (reference sequence). CDR3 coding DNA: TGTGCCATCCGGACTAGCGGCTACAATGAGCAGTTCTTC. This codes for CAIRTSGYNEQFF.

In its sample, this clone was seen a few times. This rearrangement joins TRBV10-3 to TRBJ2-1; D unresolved. Germline V gives CDR1 ENHRY, CDR2 SYGVKD. This CDR3 is 13 amino acids long. V gave up 2 bases and J gave up 11 bases, with 13 bases separating them. The DNA for the CDR3 is TGTGCCATCAGTGAGCCCCCCCCCGCCCAGCAGTTCTTC. It yields the protein CAISEPPPAQQFF.

The chain uses TRBV7-2 and TRBJ1-4; no definite D call. This CDR3 spans 15 amino acids. V was clipped by 5 bases and J by 1 base, with 11 bases between them. Germline CDR1 and CDR2: SGHTA and FQGNSA. The CDR3 is CASSRRWGTNEKLFF. The CDR3, as DNA: TGTGCCAGCAGCAGACGATGGGGAACTAATGAAAAACTGTTTTTT.